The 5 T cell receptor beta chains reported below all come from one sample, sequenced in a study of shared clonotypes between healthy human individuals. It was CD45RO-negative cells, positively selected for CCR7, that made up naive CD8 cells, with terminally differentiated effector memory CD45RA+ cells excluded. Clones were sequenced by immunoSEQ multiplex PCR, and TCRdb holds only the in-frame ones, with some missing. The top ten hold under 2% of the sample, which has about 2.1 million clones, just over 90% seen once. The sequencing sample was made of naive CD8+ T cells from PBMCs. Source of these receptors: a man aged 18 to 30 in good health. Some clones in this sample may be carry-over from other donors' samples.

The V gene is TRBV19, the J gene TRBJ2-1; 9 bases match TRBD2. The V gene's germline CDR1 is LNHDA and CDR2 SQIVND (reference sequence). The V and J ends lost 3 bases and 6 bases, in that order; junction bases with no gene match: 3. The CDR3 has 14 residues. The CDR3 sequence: CASSMKLAGNEQFF. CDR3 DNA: TGTGCCAGTAGTATGAAACTAGCGGGCAATGAGCAGTTCTTC.

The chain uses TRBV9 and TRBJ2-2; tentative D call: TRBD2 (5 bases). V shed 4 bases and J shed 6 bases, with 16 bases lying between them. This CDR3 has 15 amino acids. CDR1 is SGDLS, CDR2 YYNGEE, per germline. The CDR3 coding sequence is TGTGCCAGCAGCCCTAATAGGCGGGCGGCCGGGGAGCTGTTTTTT. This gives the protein CASSPNRRAAGELFF.

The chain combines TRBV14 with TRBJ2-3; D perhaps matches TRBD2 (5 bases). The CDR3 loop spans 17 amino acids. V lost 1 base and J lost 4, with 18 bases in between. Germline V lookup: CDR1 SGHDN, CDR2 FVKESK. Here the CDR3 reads CASSQVRRLMDSDTQYF. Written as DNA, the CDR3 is TGTGCCAGCAGCCAAGTTCGACGTCTAATGGACTCAGATACGCAGTATTTT.

The CDR3 loop reads CASSQEVASSNEQFF. CDR3 nucleotides: TGCGCCAGCAGCCAAGAGGTAGCCAGTAGCAATGAGCAGTTCTTC. This chain joins TRBV4-1 and TRBJ2-1; D gene ambiguous. Germline V gene sequence: CDR1 MGHRA, CDR2 YSYEKL. Trimming took off 0 bases at V and 6 bases at J, with 12 bases between the two ends. The CDR3 has 15 residues.

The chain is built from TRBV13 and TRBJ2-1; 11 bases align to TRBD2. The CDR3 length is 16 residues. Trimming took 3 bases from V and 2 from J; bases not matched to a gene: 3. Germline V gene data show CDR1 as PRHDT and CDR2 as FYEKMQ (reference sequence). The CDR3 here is CASSLGTSGTYNEQFF. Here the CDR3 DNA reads TGTGCCAGCAGCTTGGGGACTAGCGGAACCTACAATGAGCAGTTCTTC.